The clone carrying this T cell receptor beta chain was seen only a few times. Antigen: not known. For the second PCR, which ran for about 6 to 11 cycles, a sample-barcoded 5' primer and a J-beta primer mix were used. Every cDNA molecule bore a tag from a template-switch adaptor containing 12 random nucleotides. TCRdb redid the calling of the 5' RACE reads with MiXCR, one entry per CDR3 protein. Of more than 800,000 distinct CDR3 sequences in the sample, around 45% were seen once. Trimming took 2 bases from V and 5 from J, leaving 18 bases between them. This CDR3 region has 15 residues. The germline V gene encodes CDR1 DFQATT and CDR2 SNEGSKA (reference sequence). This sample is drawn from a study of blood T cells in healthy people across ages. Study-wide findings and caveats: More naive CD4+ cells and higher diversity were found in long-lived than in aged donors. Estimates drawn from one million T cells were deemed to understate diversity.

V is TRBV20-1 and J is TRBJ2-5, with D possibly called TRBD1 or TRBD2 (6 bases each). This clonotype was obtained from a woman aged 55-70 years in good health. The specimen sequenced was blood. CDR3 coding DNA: TGCAGTGCTAGACCCCTTAGGGGGGCGCGGGAGACCCAGTACTTC. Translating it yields CSARPLRGARETQYF.